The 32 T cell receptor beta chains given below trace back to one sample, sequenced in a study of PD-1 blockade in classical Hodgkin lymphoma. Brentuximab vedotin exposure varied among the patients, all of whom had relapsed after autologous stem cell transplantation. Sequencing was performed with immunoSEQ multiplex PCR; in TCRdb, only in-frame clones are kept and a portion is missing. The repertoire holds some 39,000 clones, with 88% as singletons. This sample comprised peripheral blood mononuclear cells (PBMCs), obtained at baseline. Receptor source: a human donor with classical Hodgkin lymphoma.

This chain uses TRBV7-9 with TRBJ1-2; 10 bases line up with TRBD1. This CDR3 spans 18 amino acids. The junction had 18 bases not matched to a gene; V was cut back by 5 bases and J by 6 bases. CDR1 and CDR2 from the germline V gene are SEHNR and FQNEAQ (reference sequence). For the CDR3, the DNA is TGTGCCAGCAGCCGGTCCGGGACAGGGGTTGTGGGGTTGGATGGCTACACCTTC. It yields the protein CASSRSGTGVVGLDGYTF.

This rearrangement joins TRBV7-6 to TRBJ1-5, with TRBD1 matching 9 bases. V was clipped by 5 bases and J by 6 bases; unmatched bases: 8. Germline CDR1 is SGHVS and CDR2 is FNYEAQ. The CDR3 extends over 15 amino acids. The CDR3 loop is CASSGETGGLQPQHF. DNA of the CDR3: TGTGCCAGCAGCGGAGAGACAGGGGGTCTTCAGCCCCAGCATTTT.

Written as DNA, the CDR3 is TGTGCCAGTAGTAATCCGAGGGGTCTAACTGTGGACACTGAAGCTTTCTTT. Its translation is CASSNPRGLTVDTEAFF. V usage is TRBV19 and J usage is TRBJ1-1, with D maybe TRBD1 (5 bases). The CDR3 runs to 17 residues. CDR1 and CDR2 from the germline V gene are LNHDA and SQIVND (reference sequence). The germline V and J ends were trimmed by 4 bases and 3 bases, with 21 bases remaining between them.

The CDR3 reads CASSYGLNEKLFF. As DNA, the CDR3 is TGTGCCAGCAGTTATGGCCTTAATGAAAAACTGTTTTTT. This chain uses TRBV28 with TRBJ1-4; D unclear. The CDR3 covers 13 residues. CDR1 and CDR2 from the germline V gene are MDHEN and SYDVKM. Trimming stripped 4 bases from V and 4 bases from J, with 7 bases between.

CDR3 nucleotide sequence: TGCGCCAGCAGCTTGGAAGGGACTCGCACAGATACGCAGTATTTT. Amino acids: CASSLEGTRTDTQYF. This sequence joins TRBV5-1 and TRBJ2-3; weak D call: TRBD2 (6 bases). The CDR3 has 15 amino acids. Trimming stripped 0 bases from V and 1 base from J, with 9 bases between. The germline gives CDR1 SGHRS, CDR2 YFSETQ.

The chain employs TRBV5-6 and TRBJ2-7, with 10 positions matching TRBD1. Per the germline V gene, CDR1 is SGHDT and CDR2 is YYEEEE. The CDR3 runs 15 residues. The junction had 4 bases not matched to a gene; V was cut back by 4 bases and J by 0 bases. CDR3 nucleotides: TGTGCCAGCAGCCCAGACAGGGGGCGCTCCTACGAGCAGTACTTC. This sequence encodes CASSPDRGRSYEQYF. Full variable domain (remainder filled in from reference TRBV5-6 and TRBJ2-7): DAGVTQSPTHLIKTRGQQVTLRCSPKSGHDTVSWYQQALGQGPQFIFQYYEEEERQRGNFPDRFSGHQFPNYSSELNVNALLLGDSALYLCASSPDRGRSYEQYFGPGTRLTVT.

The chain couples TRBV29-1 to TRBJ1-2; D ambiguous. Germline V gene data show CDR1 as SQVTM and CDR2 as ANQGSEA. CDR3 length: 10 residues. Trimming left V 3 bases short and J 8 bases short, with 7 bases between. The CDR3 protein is CSVETTGYTF. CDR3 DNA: TGCAGCGTTGAGACTACGGGCTACACCTTC.

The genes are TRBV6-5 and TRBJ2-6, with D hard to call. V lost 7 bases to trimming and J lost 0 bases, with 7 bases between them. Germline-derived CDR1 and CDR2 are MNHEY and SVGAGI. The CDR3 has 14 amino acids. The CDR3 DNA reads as TGTGCCAGCAATCCTCTCTCTGGGGCCAACGTCCTGACTTTC. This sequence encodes CASNPLSGANVLTF.

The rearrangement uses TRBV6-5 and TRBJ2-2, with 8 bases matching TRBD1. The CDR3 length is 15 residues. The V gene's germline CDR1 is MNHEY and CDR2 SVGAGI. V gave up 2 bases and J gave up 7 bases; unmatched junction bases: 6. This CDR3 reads CASSYLAGGHGELFF. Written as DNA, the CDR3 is TGTGCCAGCAGTTACCTGGCAGGGGGCCACGGGGAGCTGTTTTTT.

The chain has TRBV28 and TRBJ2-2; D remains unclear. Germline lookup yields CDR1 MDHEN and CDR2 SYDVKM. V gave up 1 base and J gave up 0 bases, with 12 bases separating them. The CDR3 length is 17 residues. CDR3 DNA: TGTGCCAGCAGTTTATACCCCGCAGGTTCGAACACCGGGGAGCTGTTTTTT. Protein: CASSLYPAGSNTGELFF.

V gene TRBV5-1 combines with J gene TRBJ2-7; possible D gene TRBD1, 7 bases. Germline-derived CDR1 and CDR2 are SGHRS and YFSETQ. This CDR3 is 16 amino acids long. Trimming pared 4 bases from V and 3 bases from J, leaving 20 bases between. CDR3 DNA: TGCGCCAGCAGCCACCGACAGGGAGGATTTTACTACGAGCAGTACTTC. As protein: CASSHRQGGFYYEQYF.

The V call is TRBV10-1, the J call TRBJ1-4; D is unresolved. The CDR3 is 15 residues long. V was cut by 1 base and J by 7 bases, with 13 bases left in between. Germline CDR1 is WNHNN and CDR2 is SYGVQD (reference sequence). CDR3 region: CASSECLSVGEKLFF. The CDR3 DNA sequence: TGCGCCAGCAGTGAGTGCCTATCGGTGGGTGAAAAACTGTTTTTT.

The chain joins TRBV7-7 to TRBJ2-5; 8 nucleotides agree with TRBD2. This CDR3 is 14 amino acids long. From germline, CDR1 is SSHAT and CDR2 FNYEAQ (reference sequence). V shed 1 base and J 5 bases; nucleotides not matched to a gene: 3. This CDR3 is CASSLEPSGETQYF. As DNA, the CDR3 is TGTGCCAGCAGCTTAGAGCCTAGCGGGGAGACCCAGTACTTC. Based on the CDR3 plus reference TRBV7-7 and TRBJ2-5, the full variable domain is GAGVSQSPRYKVTKRGQDVTLRCDPISSHATLYWYQQALGQGPEFLTYFNYEAQPDKSGLPSDRFSAERPEGSISTLTIQRTEQRDSAMYRCASSLEPSGETQYFGPGTRLLVL.

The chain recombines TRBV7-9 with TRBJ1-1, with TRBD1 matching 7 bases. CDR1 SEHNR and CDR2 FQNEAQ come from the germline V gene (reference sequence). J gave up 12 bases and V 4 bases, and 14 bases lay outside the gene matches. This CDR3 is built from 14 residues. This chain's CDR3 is CASSSPEGARTTFF. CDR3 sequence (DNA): TGTGCCAGCAGCTCACCCGAGGGGGCCCGGACAACTTTCTTT.

The CDR3 DNA sequence: TGTGCCAGCAGCCCCGGCCCTTCCTACGAGCAGTACTTC. Encoded protein: CASSPGPSYEQYF. J is TRBJ2-7 and V is TRBV7-9; D is unresolved. This CDR3 region has 13 residues. V lost 5 bases, J lost 1 base, and 9 bases lay in between. CDR1 SEHNR and CDR2 FQNEAQ come from the germline V gene (reference sequence). Using reference TRBV7-9 and TRBJ2-7 for the parts outside the CDR3, the full variable domain is DTGVSQNPRHKITKRGQNVTFRCDPISEHNRLYWYRQTLGQGPEFLTYFQNEAQLEKSRLLSDRFSAERPKGSFSTLEIQRTEQGDSAMYLCASSPGPSYEQYFGPGTRLTVT.

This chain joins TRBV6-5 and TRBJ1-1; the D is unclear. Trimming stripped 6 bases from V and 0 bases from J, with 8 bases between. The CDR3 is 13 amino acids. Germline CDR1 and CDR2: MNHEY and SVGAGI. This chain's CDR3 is CASSPVMNTEAFF. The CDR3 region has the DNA TGTGCCAGCAGCCCCGTAATGAACACTGAAGCTTTCTTT.

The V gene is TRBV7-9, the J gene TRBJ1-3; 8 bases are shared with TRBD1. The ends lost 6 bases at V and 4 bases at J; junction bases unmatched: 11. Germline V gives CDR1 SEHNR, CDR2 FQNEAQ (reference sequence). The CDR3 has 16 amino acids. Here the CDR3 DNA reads TGTGCCAGCAGGGCGATCGGACAGGGCGACGGAAACACCATATATTTT. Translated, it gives CASRAIGQGDGNTIYF.

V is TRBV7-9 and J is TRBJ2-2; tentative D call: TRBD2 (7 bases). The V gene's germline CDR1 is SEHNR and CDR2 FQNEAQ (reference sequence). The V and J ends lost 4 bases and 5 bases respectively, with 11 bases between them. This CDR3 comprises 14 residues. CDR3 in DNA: TGTGCCAGCAGCTCCGAGGGGGGGACCGGGGAGCTGTTTTTT. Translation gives CASSSEGGTGELFF.

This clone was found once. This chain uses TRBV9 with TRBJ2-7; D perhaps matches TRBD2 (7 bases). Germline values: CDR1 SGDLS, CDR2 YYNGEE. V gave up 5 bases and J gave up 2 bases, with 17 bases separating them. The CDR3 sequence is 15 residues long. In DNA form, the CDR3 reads TGTGCCAGCAGTCCCGAGGGGGGGAGACCCTACGAGCAGTACTTC. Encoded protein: CASSPEGGRPYEQYF.

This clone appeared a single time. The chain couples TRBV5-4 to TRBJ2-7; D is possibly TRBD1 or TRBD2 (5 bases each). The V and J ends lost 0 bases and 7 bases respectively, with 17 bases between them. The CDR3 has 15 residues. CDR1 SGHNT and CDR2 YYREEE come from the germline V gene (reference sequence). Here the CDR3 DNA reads TGTGCCAGCAGCTTGGAGGGACCCCGTGGAAGTGAGCAGTACTTC. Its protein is CASSLEGPRGSEQYF.

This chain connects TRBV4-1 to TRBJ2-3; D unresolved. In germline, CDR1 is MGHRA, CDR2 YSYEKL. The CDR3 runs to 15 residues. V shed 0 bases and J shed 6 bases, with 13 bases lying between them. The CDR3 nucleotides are TGCGCCAGCAGCCAAGACCCCCAGCCTCGGGATACGCAGTATTTT. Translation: CASSQDPQPRDTQYF.

The CDR3 bases are TGTGCCAGCAGTTACTCGCCTAGCGGGAGAGGGCATGAGCAGTTCTTC. Protein product: CASSYSPSGRGHEQFF. V usage is TRBV6-5 and J usage is TRBJ2-1, with 10 bases aligning to TRBD2. The CDR3 length is 16 residues. Trimming removed 0 bases from V and 8 bases from J; junction bases left unmatched: 7. Per the germline V gene, CDR1 is MNHEY and CDR2 is SVGAGI.

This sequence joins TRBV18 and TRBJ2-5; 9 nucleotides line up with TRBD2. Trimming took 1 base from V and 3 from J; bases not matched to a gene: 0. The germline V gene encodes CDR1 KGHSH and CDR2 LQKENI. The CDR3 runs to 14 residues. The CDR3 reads CASSPLAGEETQYF. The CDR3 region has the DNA TGTGCCAGCTCACCACTAGCGGGGGAAGAGACCCAGTACTTC.

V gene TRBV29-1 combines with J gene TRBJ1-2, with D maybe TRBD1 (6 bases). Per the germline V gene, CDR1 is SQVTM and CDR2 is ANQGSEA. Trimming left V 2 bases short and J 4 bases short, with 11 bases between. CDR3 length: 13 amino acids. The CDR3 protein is CSVEKTGFYGYTF. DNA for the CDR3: TGCAGCGTTGAAAAGACAGGCTTCTATGGCTACACCTTC.

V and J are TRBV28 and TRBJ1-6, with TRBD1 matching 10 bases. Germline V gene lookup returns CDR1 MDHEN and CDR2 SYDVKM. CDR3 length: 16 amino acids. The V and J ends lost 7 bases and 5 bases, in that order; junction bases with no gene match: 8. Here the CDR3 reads CASKGYGTGDNSPLHF. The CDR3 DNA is TGTGCCAGCAAGGGTTACGGGACAGGGGATAATTCACCCCTCCACTTT.

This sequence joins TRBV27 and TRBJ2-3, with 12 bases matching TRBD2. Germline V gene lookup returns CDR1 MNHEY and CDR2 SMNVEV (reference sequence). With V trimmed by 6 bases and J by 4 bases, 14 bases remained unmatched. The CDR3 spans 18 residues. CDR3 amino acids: CASRFLPQLAGGADTQYF. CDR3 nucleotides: TGTGCCAGCAGGTTCCTCCCCCAACTAGCGGGAGGCGCAGATACGCAGTATTTT.

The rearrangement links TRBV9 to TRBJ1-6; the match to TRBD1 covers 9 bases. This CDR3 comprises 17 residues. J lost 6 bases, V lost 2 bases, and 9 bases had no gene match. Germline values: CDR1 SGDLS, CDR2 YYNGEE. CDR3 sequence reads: CASSVTPGQGTNSPLHF. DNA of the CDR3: TGTGCCAGCAGCGTTACCCCGGGACAGGGAACTAATTCACCCCTCCACTTT. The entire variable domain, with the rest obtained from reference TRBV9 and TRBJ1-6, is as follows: DSGVTQTPKHLITATGQRVTLRCSPRSGDLSVYWYQQSLDQGLQFLIQYYNGEERAKGNILERFSAQQFPDLHSELNLSSLELGDSALYFCASSVTPGQGTNSPLHFGNGTRLTVT.

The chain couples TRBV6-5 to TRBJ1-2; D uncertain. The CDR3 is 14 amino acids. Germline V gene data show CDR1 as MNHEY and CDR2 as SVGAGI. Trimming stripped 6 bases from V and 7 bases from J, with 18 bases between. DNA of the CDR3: TGTGCCAGCAGGCAACGGGCCTTCCCCCGTGGCTACACCTTC. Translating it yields CASRQRAFPRGYTF.

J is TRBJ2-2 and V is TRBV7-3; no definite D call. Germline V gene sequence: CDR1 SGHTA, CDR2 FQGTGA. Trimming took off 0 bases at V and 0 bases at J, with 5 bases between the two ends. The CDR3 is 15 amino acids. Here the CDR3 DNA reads TGTGCCAGCAGCTTAACACCCTCGAACACCGGGGAGCTGTTTTTT. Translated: CASSLTPSNTGELFF.

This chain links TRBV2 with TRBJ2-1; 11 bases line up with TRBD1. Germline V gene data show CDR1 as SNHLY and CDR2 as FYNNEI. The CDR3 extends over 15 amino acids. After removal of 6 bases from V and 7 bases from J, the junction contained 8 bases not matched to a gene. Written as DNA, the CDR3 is TGTGCCAGCAGCCGCGGACAGGGGGCCCCTAATGAGCAGTTCTTC. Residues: CASSRGQGAPNEQFF.

CDR3 protein: CSVEGLAGAHSYNEQFF. In DNA, the CDR3 is TGCAGCGTTGAGGGACTAGCGGGGGCCCACTCCTACAATGAGCAGTTCTTC. V is TRBV29-1 and J is TRBJ2-1; 14 positions agree with TRBD2. The CDR3 has 17 residues. Germline trimming cut 3 bases from V and 0 bases from J; bases unmatched to any gene: 4. CDR1 SQVTM and CDR2 ANQGSEA come from the germline V gene.

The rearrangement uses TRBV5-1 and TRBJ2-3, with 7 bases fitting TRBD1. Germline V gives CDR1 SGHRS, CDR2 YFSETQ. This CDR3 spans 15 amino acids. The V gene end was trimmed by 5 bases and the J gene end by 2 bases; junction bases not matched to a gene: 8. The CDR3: CASRGQTIFTDTQYF. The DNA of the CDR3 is TGCGCCAGCAGGGGACAGACAATTTTCACAGATACGCAGTATTTT.